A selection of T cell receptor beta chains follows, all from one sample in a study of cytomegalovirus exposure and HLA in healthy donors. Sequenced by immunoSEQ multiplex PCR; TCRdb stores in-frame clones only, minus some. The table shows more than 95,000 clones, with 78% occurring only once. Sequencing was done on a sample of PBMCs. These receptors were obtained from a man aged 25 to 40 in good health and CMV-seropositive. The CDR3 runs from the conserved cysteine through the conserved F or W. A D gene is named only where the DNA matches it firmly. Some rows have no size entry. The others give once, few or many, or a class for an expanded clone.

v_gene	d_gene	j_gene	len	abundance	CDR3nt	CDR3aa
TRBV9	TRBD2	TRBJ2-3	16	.	TGTGCCAGCAGCGTAGGGGAACTAGCGAACACAGATACGCAGTATTTT	CASSVGELANTDTQYF
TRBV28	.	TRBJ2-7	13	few	TGTGCCAGCAGTTTGGGGCTATCCTACGAGCAGTACTTC	CASSLGLSYEQYF
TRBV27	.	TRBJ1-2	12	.	TGTGCCAGCAGCCCGACAGGTCGCGGCTACACCTTC	CASSPTGRGYTF
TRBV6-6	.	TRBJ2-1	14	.	TGTGCCAGCAGTGAGGCTGAAACCTACAATGAGCAGTTCTTC	CASSEAETYNEQFF
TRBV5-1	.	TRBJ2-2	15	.	TGCGCCAGCAGCTTGGCCGGGACAAAAACCGGGGAGCTGTTTTTT	CASSLAGTKTGELFF
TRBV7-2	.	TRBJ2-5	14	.	TGTGCCAGCAGCTCGATTTCAATAGCGGAGACCCAGTACTTC	CASSSISIAETQYF
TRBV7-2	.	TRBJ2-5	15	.	TGTGCCAGCAGCTTAAGTAGGCGGAACCAAGAGACCCAGTACTTC	CASSLSRRNQETQYF
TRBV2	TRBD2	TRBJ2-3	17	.	TGTGCCAGCAGTTCCCTGACTAGCGGGGTTGGTGCAGATACGCAGTATTTT	CASSSLTSGVGADTQYF
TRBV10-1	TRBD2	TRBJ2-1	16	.	TGCGCCAGCAGTAGACCCGGGACTAGCGGCCACAATGAGCAGTTCTTC	CASSRPGTSGHNEQFF
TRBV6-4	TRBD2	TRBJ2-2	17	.	TGTGCCAGCAGTGCCAGCGGGAGGGGAGGTGACACCGGGGAGCTGTTTTTT	CASSASGRGGDTGELFF
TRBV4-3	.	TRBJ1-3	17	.	TGCGCCAGCAGCCAAGACATCCGAACAAGCTCTGGAAACACCATATATTTT	CASSQDIRTSSGNTIYF
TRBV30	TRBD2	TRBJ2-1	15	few	TGTGCCTGGAGTGGCCGCAGCGGGAGTTACAATGAGCAGTTCTTC	CAWSGRSGSYNEQFF
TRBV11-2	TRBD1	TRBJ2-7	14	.	TGTGCCAGCAGCAATTACAGGGGGGCCTACGAGCAGTACTTC	CASSNYRGAYEQYF
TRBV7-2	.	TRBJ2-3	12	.	TGTGCCAGCAGCTCGGGCACAGATACGCAGTATTTT	CASSSGTDTQYF
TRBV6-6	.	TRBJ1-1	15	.	TGTGCCAGCACCTACAGGGATAACATGAACACTGAAGCTTTCTTT	CASTYRDNMNTEAFF
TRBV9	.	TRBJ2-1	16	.	TGTGCCAGCAGCGCTAACTCCGGGAACACCTACAATGAGCAGTTCTTC	CASSANSGNTYNEQFF
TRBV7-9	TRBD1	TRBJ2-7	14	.	TGTGCCAGCAAGACCGGGACAGGGCAGGGCGAGCAGTACTTC	CASKTGTGQGEQYF
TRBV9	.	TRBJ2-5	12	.	TGTGCCAGCAGCGGGGCCAGAGAGACCCAGTACTTC	CASSGARETQYF
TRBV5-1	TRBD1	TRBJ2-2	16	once	TGCGCCAGCAGCCCCCCGGGACAGGGGGCCTCCGGGGAGCTGTTTTTT	CASSPPGQGASGELFF
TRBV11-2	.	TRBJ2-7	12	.	TGTGCCAGCAGCCCATGGAGCCGCGGGCAGTACTTC	CASSPWSRGQYF
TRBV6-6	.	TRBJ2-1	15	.	TGTGCCAGCGCAGGGGCCCAGCGCACGAAAAATGAGCAGTTCTTC	CASAGAQRTKNEQFF
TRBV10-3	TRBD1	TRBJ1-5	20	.	TGTGCCATCAGTGAGTCGAAGGGGGGACAGGGAGGGTTCGGCAATCAGCCCCAGCATTTT	CAISESKGGQGGFGNQPQHF
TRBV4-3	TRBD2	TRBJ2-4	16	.	TGCGCCAGCAGCCCTAAGGGGACTAGCGGGAAAAACATTCAGTACTTC	CASSPKGTSGKNIQYF
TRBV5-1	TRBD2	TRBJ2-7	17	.	TGCGCCAGCAGCTTGGGAGCGGGCGGGGGGGGATCCTACGAGCAGTACTTC	CASSLGAGGGGSYEQYF
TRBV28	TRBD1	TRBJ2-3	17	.	TGTGCCAGCAGTTTTTTCGTTCAGGGGGCTAGCACAGATACGCAGTATTTT	CASSFFVQGASTDTQYF
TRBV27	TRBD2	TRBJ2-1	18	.	TGTGCCAGCACCAGTTTCTCGGGGGCTAGCGGGAGTTACAATGAGCAGTTCTTC	CASTSFSGASGSYNEQFF
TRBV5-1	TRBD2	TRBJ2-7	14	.	TGCGCCAGCAGCTTGCCTAGCGGGAGTGACGAGCAGTACTTC	CASSLPSGSDEQYF
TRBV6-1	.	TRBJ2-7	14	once	TGTGCCAGCAGTGCTGGTAGGAGAAGCTACGAGCAGTACTTC	CASSAGRRSYEQYF
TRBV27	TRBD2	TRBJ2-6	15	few	TGTGCCACCGCCCGGGGGGGGACCGAAATCAACGTCCTGACTTTC	CATARGGTEINVLTF
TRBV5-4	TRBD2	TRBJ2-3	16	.	TGTGCCAGCAGCGGAGGGACTAGCGGGTCATCAGATACGCAGTATTTT	CASSGGTSGSSDTQYF
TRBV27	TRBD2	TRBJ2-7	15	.	TGTGCCAGCAGCGAGACTAGCGGCCTCTCCTACGAGCAGTACTTC	CASSETSGLSYEQYF
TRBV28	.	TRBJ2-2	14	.	TGTGCCAGCAGCGTGAGGACGAACACCGGGGAGCTGTTTTTT	CASSVRTNTGELFF
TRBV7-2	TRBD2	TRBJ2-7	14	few	TGTGCCAGCAGCTTAGCGGCGGGGGGAGGCGAGCAGTACTTC	CASSLAAGGGEQYF
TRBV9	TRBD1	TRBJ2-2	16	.	TGTGCCAGCAGCCCCCGACAGGGGGAGGCCACCGGGGAGCTGTTTTTT	CASSPRQGEATGELFF
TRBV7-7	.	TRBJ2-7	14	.	TGTGCTAGCAGCTTAGGAGGGGGCTCCTACGAGCAGTACTTC	CASSLGGGSYEQYF
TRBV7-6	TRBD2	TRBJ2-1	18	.	TGTGCCAGCAGCTCCCATCCCGGACTAGCGGGAGGGTACAATGAGCAGTTCTTC	CASSSHPGLAGGYNEQFF
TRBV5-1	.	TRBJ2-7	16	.	TGCGCCAGCAGCTTCCAGGGGACACTCTACTCCGACGAGCAGTACTTC	CASSFQGTLYSDEQYF
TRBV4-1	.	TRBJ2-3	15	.	TGCGCCAGCAGCTCATCGGGACTTAGTTGGGATACGCAGTATTTT	CASSSSGLSWDTQYF
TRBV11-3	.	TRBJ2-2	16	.	TGTGCCAGCAGCCCTACCGACTCCCCGAACACCGGGGAGCTGTTTTTT	CASSPTDSPNTGELFF
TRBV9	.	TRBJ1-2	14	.	TGTGCCAGCAGCGTAGGGGCTTCGGGGGGAGGCTACACCTTC	CASSVGASGGGYTF
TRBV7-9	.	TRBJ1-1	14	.	TGTGCCAGCAGCCCCCCCATAGGGGCGACTGAAGCTTTCTTT	CASSPPIGATEAFF
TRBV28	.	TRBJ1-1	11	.	TGTGCCGGAGGAACAGCGGCCGAAGCTTTCTTT	CAGGTAAEAFF
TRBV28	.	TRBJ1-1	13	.	TGTGCCAGCAGAAAACAGGGTAACACTGAAGCTTTCTTT	CASRKQGNTEAFF
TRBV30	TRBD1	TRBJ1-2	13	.	TGTGCCTGGACTCGTGACAGGGGCCTCGGCTACACCTTC	CAWTRDRGLGYTF
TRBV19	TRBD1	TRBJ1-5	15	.	TGTGCCAGTAGTTTTTTGGACAGGGACAATCAGCCCCAGCATTTT	CASSFLDRDNQPQHF
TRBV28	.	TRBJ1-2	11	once	TGTGCCAGCAGTTTTGTCGGTGGCTACACCTTC	CASSFVGGYTF
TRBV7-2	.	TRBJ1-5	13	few	TGTGCCAGCAGTTCGGACTTAGGTCAGCCCCAGCATTTT	CASSSDLGQPQHF
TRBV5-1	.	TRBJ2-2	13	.	TGCGCCAGCAGCCAATTAGAGTCCGGGGAGCTGTTTTTT	CASSQLESGELFF
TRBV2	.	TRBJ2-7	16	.	TGTGCCAGCAGCTTAGGGGGGGACGGGCGACTCTACGAGCAGTACTTC	CASSLGGDGRLYEQYF
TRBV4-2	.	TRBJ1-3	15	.	TGTGCCAGCAGCCAAGATCAGGGTTCTGGAAACACCATATATTTT	CASSQDQGSGNTIYF
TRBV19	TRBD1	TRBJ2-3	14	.	TGTGCCAGTGGACGGGACAGGGGGCTAGATACGCAGTATTTT	CASGRDRGLDTQYF
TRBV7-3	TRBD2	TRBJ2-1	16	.	TGTGCCAGCAGCACGACTAGCGGGAGCTCGGGTAATGAGCAGTTCTTC	CASSTTSGSSGNEQFF
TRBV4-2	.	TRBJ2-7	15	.	TGTGCCAGCAGCCTGACCGGGACTGGGACCTACGAGCAGTACTTC	CASSLTGTGTYEQYF